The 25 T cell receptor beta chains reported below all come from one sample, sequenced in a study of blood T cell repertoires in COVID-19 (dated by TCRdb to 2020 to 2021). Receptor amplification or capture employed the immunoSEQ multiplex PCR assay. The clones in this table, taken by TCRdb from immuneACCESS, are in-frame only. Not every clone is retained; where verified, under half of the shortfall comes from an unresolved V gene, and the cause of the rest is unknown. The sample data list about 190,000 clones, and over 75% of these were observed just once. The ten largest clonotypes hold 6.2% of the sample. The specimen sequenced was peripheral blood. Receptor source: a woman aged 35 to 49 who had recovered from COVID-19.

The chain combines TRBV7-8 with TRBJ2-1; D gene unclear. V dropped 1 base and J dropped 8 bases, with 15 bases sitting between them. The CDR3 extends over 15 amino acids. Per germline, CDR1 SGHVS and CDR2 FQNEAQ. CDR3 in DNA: TGTGCCAGCAGCTTAGTCGGGTCAGCGATCGATGAGCAGTTCTTC. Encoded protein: CASSLVGSAIDEQFF.

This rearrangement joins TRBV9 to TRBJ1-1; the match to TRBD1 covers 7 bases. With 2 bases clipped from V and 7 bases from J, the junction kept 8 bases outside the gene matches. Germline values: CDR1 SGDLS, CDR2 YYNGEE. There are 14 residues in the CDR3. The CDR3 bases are TGTGCCAGCAGCGTTGGGACAGCGACAAATGAAGCTTTCTTT. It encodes CASSVGTATNEAFF. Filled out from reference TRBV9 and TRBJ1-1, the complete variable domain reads DSGVTQTPKHLITATGQRVTLRCSPRSGDLSVYWYQQSLDQGLQFLIQYYNGEERAKGNILERFSAQQFPDLHSELNLSSLELGDSALYFCASSVGTATNEAFFGQGTRLTVV.

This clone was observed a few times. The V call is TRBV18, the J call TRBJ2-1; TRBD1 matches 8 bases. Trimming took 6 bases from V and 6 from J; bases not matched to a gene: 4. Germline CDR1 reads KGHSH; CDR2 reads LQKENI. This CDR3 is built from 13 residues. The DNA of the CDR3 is TGTGCCAGCTCGTCAACAGGGGGCAATGAGCAGTTCTTC. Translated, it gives CASSSTGGNEQFF.

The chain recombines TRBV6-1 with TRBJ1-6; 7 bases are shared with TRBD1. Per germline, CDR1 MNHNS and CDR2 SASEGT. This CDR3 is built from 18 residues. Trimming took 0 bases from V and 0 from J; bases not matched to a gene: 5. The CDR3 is CASSEATTGRSYNSPLHF. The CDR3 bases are TGTGCCAGCAGTGAAGCAACGACAGGGCGCTCCTATAATTCACCCCTCCACTTT.

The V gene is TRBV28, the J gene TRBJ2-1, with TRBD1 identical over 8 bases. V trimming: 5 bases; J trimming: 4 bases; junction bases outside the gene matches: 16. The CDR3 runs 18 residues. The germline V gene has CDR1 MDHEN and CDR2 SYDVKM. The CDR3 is CASSTQTPGTGLYNEQFF. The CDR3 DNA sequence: TGTGCCAGCAGTACCCAAACCCCCGGGACAGGCTTATACAATGAGCAGTTCTTC.

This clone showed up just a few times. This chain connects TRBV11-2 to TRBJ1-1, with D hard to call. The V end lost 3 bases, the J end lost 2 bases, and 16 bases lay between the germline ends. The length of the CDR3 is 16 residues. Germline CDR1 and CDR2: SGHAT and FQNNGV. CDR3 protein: CASSFGSNRVNTEAFF. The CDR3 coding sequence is TGTGCCAGCAGCTTTGGTTCGAACAGAGTCAACACTGAAGCTTTCTTT.

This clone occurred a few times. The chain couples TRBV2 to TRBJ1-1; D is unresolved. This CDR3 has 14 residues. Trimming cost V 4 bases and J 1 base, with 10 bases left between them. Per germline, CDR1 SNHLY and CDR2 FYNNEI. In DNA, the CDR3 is TGTGCCAGCAGTGTGGAGGGAAGGAACACTGAAGCTTTCTTT. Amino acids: CASSVEGRNTEAFF.

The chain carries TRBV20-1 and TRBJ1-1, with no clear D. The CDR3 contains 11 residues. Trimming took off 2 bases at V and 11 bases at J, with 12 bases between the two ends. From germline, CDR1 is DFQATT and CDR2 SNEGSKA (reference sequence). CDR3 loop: CSARMITEAFF. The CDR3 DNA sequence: TGCAGTGCTAGAATGATAACGGAGGCTTTCTTT.

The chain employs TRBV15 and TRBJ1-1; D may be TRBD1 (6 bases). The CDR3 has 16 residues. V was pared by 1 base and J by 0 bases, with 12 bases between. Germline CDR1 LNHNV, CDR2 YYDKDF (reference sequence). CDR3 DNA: TGTGCCACCAGCAGAGTAGGACAGACTTTGAACACTGAAGCTTTCTTT. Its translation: CATSRVGQTLNTEAFF.

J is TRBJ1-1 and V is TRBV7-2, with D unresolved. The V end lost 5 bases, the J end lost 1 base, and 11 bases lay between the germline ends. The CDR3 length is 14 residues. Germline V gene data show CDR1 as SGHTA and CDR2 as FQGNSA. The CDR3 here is CASSVGLKNTEAFF. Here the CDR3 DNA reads TGTGCCAGCAGCGTCGGACTGAAGAACACTGAAGCTTTCTTT.

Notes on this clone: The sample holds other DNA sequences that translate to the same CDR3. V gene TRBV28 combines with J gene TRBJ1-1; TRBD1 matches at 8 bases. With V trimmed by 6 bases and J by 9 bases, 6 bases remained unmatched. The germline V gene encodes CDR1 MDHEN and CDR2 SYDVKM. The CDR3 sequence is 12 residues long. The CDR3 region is CASSPRQGKAFF. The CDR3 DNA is TGTGCCAGCAGCCCTAGACAGGGGAAAGCTTTCTTT.

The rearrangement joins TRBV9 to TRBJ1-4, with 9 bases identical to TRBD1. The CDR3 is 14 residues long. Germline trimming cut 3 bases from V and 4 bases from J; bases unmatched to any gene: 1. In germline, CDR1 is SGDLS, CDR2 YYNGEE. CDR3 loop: CASSADRGNEKLFF. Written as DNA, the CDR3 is TGTGCCAGCAGCGCGGACAGGGGTAATGAAAAACTGTTTTTT. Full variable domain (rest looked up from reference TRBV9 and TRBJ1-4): DSGVTQTPKHLITATGQRVTLRCSPRSGDLSVYWYQQSLDQGLQFLIQYYNGEERAKGNILERFSAQQFPDLHSELNLSSLELGDSALYFCASSADRGNEKLFFGSGTQLSVL.

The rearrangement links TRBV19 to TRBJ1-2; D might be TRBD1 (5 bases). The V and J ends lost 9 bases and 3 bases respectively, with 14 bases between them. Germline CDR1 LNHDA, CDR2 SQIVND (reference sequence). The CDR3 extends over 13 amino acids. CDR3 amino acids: CASGPTVYYGYTF. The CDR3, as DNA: TGTGCCAGCGGCCCGACAGTCTACTATGGCTACACCTTC.

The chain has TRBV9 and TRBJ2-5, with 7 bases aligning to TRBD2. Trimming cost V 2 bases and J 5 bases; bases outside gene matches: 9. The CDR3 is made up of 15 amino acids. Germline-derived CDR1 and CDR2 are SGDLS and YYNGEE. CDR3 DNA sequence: TGTGCCAGCAGCGTCGGCTGGGAGGGGCGGGAGACCCAGTACTTC. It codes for CASSVGWEGRETQYF.

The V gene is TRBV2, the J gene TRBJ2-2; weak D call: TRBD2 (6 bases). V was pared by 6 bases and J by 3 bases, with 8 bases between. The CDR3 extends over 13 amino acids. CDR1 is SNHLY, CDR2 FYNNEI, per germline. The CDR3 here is CASRGDYTGELFF. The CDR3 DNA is TGTGCCAGCAGGGGGGACTACACCGGGGAGCTGTTTTTT.

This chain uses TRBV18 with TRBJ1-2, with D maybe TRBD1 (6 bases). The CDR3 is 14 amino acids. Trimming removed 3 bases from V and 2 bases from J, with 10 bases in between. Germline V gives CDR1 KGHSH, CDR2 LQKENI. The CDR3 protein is CASSPDQGNYGYTF. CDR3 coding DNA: TGTGCCAGCTCACCGGATCAGGGGAACTATGGCTACACCTTC.

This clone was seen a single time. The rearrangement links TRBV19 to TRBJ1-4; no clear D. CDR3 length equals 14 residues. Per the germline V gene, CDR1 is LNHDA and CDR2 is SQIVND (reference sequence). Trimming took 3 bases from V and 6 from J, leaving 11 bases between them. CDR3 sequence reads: CASSIRLGDEKLFF. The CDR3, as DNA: TGTGCCAGTAGTATCCGGTTAGGAGATGAAAAACTGTTTTTT.

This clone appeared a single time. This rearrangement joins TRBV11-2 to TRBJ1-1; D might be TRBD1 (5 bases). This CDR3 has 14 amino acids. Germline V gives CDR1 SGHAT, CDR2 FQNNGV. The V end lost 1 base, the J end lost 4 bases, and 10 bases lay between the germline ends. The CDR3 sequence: CASSLVSGRTEAFF. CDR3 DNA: TGTGCCAGCAGCTTAGTGTCAGGGCGCACTGAAGCTTTCTTT.

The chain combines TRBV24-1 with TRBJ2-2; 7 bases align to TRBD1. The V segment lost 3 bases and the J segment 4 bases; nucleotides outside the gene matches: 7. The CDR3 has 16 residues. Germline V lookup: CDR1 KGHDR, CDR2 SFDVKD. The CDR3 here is CATSDKGAVGTGELFF. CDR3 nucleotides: TGTGCCACCAGTGATAAGGGGGCGGTTGGCACCGGGGAGCTGTTTTTT.

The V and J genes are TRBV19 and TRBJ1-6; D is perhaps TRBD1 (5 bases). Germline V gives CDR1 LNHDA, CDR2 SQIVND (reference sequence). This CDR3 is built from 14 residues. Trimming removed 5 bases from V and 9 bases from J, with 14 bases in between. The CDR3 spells CASSGGGRGSPLHF. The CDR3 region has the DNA TGTGCCAGTAGTGGGGGGGGTCGCGGTTCACCCCTCCACTTT.

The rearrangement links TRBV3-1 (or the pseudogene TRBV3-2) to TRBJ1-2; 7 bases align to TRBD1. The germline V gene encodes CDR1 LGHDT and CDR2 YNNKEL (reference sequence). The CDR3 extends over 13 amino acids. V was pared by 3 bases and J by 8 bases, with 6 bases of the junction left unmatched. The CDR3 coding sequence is TGTGCCAGCAGCCAGAGGACAGGCGCCGGCTACACCTTC. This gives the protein CASSQRTGAGYTF.

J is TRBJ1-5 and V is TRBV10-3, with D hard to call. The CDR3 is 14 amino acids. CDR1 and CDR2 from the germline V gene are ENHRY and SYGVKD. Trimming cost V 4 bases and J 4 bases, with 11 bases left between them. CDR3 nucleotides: TGTGCCATCAGTGGGACCCAGCGGAATCAGCCCCAGCATTTT. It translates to CAISGTQRNQPQHF.

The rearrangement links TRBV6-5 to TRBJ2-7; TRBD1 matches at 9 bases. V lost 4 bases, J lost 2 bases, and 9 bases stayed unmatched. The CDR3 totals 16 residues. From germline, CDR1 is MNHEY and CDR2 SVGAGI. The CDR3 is CASSLLPGQGPYEQYF. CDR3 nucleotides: TGTGCCAGCAGTTTACTCCCGGGACAGGGACCCTACGAGCAGTACTTC.

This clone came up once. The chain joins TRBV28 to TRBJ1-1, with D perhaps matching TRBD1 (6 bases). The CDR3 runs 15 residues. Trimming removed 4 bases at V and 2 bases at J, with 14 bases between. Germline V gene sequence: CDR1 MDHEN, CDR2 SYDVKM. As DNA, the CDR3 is TGTGCCAGCAGTTCGACAGGAGGCCTCAACACTGAAGCTTTCTTT. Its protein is CASSSTGGLNTEAFF.

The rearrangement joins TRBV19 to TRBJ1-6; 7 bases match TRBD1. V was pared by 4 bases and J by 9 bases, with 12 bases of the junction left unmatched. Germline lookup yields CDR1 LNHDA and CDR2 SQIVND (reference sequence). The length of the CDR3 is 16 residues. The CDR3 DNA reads TGTGCCAGTAGTACTCTCTCGACAGGGTTGGGTTCACCCCTCCACTTT. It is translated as CASSTLSTGLGSPLHF.